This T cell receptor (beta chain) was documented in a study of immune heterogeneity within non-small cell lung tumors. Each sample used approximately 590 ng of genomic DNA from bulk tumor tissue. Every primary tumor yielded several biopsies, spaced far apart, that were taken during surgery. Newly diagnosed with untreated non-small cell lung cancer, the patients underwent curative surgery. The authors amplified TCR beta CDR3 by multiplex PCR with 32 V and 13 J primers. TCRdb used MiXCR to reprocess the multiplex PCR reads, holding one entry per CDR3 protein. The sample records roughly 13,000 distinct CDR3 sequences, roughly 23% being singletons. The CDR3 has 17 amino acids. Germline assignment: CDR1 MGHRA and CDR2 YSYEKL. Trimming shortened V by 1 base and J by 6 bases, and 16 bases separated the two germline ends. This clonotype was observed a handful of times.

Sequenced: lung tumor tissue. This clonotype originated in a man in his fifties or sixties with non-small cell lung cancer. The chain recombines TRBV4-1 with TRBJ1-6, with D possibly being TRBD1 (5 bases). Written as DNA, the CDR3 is TGCGCCAGCAGCCAAGGGTCAGGGAACGCGATTAATTCACCCCTCCACTTT. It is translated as CASSQGSGNAINSPLHF.